The rows below give T cell receptor beta chains drawn from one sample of a study of beta chain features in type 1 diabetes. The method was immunoSEQ multiplex PCR; TCRdb's version includes in-frame clones alone and lacks a portion of them. The top ten clones hold under 0.095% of a sample with 680,000 or so clones, 15% of them seen once. Sequencing was carried out using naive CD4+ T cells from blood. The receptors were gathered from a man younger than 35 in good health. Both conserved end residues are trimmed from each CDR3.

>TRBV29-1
SVGPRAAYGYT
>TRBV15
ATSSAPGLPYEQY
>TRBV2
ASSGGTGYEKLF
>TRBV28
ASSLPGGADTQY
>TRBV15
ATSRGGLAGVETQY
>TRBV4-3
ASSLGLAGIQGDTQY
>TRBV7-3
ASSLRGTANTGELF
>TRBV25-1
ASSENGLYQETQY
>TRBV6-6
ASSYSGLYTGELF
>TRBV28
ASSSPGSTDTQY
>TRBV7-7
ASSSSSGTSYGNEQF
>TRBV28
ASSLGGTPRLNTEAF
>TRBV7-9
ASSLEPLAGGRF
>TRBV10-3
AITRDRDLYGQY
>TRBV30
AWSLKSNQPQH
>TRBV18
ASSYGTGSLNYGYT
>TRBV10-3
AIPVGQGAYGYT
>TRBV7-2
ASSPSSRDRNIQY
>TRBV28
ASSLGGSGANVLT
>TRBV5-1
ASSPSGSHEQY
>TRBV20-1
SADRVETQY
>TRBV15
ATSRGTGNMGSEAF
>TRBV30
AQDDRGCYGYT
>TRBV29-1
SVVGPTNEKLF
>TRBV28
ASRSLTDEQY
>TRBV9
ASSEAGGLRETQY
>TRBV28
ASTPLGRESNQPQH
>TRBV13
ASSFPQGAPGELF
>TRBV7-2
ASSLGVSAGGVETQY